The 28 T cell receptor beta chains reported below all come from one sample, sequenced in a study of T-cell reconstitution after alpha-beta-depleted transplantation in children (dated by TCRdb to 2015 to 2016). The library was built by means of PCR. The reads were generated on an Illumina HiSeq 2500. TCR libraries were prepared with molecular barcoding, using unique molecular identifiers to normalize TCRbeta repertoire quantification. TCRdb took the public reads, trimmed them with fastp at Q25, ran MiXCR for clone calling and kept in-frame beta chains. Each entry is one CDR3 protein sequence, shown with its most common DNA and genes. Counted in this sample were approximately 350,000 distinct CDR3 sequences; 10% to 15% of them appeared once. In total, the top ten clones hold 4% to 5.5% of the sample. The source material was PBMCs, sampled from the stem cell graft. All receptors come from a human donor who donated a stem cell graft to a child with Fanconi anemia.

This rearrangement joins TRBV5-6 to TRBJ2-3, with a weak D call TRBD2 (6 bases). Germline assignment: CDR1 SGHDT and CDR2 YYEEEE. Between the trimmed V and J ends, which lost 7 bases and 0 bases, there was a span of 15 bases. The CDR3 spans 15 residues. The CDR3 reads CASLEGTQSTDTQYF. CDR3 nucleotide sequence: TGTGCCAGCCTGGAGGGGACCCAAAGCACAGATACGCAGTATTTT.

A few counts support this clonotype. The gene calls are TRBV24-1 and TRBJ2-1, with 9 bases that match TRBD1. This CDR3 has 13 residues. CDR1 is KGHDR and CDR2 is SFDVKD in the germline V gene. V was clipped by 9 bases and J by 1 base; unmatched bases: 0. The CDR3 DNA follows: TGTGCCACCGGGACAGGGTCCTACAATGAGCAGTTCTTC. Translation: CATGTGSYNEQFF.

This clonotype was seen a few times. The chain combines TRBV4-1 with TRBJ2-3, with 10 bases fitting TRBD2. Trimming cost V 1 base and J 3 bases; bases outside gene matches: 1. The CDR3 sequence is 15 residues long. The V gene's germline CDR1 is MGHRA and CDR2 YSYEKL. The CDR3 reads CASSQGSGGTDTQYF. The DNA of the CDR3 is TGCGCCAGCAGCCAAGGTAGCGGGGGGACAGATACGCAGTATTTT.

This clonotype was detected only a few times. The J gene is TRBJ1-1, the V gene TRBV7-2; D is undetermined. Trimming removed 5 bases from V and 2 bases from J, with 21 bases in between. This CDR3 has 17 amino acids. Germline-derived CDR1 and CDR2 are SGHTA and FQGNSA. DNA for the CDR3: TGTGCCAGCAGCCACAACGGCTTTGAGCTGGCAAACACTGAAGCTTTCTTT. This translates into CASSHNGFELANTEAFF.

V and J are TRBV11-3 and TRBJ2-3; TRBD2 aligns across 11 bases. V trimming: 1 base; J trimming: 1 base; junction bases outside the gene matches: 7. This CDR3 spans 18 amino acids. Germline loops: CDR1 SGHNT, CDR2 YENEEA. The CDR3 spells CASSLVFLGLAGTDTQYF. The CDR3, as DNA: TGTGCCAGCAGCTTAGTGTTCTTGGGACTAGCGGGCACAGATACGCAGTATTTT. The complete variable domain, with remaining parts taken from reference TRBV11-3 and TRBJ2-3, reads EAGVVQSPRYKIIEKKQPVAFWCNPISGHNTLYWYLQNLGQGPELLIRYENEEAVDDSQLPKDRFSAERLKGVDSTLKIQPAELGDSAVYLCASSLVFLGLAGTDTQYFGPGTRLTVL.

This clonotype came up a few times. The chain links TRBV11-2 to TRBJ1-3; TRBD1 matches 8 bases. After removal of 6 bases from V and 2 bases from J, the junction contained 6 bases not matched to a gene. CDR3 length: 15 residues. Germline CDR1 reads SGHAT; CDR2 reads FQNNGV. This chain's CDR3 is CASRHSGGAGNTIYF. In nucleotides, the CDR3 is TGTGCCAGCAGGCATTCAGGGGGCGCTGGAAACACCATATATTTT.

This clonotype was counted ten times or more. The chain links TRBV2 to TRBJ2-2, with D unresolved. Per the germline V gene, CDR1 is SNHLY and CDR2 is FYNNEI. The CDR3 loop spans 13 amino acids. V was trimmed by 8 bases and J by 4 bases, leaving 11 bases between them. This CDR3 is CASGLQITGELFF. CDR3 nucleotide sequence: TGTGCCAGCGGGTTGCAGATCACCGGGGAGCTGTTTTTT.

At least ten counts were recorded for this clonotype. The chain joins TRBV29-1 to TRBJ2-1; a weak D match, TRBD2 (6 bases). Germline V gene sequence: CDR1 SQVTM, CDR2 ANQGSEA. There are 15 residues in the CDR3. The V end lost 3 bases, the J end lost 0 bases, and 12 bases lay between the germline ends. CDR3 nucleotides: TGCAGCGTTGAGCTGCGGGATAACTCCTACAATGAGCAGTTCTTC. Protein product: CSVELRDNSYNEQFF.

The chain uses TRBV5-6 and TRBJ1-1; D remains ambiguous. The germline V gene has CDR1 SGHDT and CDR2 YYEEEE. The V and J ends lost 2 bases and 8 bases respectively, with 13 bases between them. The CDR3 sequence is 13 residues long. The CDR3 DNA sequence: TGTGCCAGCAGCTTAAGATACCTGGGAGAAGCTTTCTTT. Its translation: CASSLRYLGEAFF.

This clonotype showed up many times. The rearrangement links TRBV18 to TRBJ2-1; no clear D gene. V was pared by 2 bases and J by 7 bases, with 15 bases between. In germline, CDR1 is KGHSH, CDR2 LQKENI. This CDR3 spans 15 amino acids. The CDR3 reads CASSPIVGRSNEQFF. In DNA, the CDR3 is TGTGCCAGCTCACCAATCGTAGGTAGATCTAATGAGCAGTTCTTC.

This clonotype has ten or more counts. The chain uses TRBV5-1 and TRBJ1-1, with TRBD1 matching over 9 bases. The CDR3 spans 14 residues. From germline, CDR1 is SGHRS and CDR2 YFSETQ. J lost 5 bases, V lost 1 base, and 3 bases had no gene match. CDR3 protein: CASSLNRGLTEAFF. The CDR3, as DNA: TGCGCCAGCAGCTTGAACAGGGGGCTAACTGAAGCTTTCTTT.

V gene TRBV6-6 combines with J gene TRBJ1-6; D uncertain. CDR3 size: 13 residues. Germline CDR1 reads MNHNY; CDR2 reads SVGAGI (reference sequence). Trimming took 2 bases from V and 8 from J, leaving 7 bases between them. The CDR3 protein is CASSYGRDSPLHF. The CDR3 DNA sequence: TGTGCCAGCAGTTACGGGAGGGATTCACCCCTCCACTTT.

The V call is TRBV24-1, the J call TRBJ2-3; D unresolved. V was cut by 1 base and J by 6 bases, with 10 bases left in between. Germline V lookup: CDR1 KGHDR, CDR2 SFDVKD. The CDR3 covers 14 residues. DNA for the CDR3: TGTGCCACCAGTGATTTAGGACCGGAGGATACGCAGTATTTT. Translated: CATSDLGPEDTQYF.

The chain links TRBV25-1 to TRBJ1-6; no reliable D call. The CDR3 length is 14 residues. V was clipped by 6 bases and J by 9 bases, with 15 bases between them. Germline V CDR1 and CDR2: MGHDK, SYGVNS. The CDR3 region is CASREGYQGSPLHF. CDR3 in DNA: TGTGCCAGCAGAGAAGGGTATCAAGGTTCACCCCTCCACTTT.

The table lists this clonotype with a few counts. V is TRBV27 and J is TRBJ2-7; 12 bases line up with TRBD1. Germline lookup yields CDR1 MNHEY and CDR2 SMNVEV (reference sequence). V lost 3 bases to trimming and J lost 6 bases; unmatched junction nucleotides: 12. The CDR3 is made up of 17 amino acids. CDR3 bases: TGTGCCAGCAGTTTCGGGGGGACAGGGGGCGAGAGGCCCGAGCAGTACGTC. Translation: CASSFGGTGGERPEQYV.

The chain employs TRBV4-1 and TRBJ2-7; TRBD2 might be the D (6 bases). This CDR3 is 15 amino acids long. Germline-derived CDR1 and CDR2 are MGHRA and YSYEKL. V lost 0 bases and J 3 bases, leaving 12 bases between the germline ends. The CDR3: CASSQDLNSGYEQYV. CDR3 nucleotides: TGCGCCAGCAGCCAAGATCTTAATAGCGGCTACGAGCAGTACGTC.

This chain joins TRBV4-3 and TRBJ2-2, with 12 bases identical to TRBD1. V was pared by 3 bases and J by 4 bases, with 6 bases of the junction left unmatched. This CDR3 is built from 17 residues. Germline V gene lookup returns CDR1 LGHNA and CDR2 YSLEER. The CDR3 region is CASSHTGTGGVTGELFF. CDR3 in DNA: TGCGCCAGCAGCCATACCGGGACAGGGGGCGTCACCGGGGAGCTGTTTTTT.

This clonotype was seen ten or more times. DNA for the CDR3: TGCGCCAGCAGCCAAGGGACAGGGCGCACCGGGGAGCTGTTTTTT. Protein: CASSQGTGRTGELFF. This sequence joins TRBV4-3 and TRBJ2-2; 8 bases fit TRBD1. The germline gives CDR1 LGHNA, CDR2 YSLEER. Germline trimming cut 1 base from V and 4 bases from J; bases unmatched to any gene: 2. The CDR3 covers 15 residues.

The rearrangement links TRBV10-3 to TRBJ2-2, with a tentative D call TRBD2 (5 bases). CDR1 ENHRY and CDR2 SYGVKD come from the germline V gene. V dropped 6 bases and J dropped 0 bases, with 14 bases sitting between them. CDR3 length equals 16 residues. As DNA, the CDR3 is TGTGCCATCAGAGAAGGACTCGAAGCGAACACCGGGGAGCTGTTTTTT. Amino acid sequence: CAIREGLEANTGELFF.

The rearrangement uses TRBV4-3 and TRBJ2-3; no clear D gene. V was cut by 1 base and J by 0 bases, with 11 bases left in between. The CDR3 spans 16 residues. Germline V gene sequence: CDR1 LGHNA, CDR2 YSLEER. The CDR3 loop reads CASSQVAGSSTDTQYF. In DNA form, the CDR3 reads TGCGCCAGCAGCCAAGTGGCAGGCTCTAGCACAGATACGCAGTATTTT.

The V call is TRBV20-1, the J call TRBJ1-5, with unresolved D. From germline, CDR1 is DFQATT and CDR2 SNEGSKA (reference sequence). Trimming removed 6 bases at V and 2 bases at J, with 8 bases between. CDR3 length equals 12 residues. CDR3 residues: CSADGGNQPQHF. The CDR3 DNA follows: TGCAGTGCAGATGGGGGCAATCAGCCCCAGCATTTT.

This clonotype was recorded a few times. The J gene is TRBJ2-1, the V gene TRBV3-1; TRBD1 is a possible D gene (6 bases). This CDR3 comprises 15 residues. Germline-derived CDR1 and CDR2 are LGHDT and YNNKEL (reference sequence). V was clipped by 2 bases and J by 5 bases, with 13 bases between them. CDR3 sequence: CASSQRQGINNEQFF. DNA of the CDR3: TGTGCCAGCAGCCAAAGGCAGGGGATAAACAATGAGCAGTTCTTC.

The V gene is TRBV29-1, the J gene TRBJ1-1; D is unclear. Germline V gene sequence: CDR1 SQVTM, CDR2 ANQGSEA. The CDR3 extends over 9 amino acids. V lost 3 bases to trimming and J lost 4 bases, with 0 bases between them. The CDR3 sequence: CSVDTEAFF. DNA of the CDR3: TGCAGCGTTGACACTGAAGCTTTCTTT.

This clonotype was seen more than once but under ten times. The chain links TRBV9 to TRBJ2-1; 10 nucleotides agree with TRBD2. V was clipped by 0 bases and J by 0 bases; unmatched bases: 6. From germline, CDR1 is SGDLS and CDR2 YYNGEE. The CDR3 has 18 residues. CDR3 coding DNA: TGTGCCAGCAGCGTAGCCCCCCTAGCGGGGGTCTCCTACAATGAGCAGTTCTTC. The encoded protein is CASSVAPLAGVSYNEQFF.

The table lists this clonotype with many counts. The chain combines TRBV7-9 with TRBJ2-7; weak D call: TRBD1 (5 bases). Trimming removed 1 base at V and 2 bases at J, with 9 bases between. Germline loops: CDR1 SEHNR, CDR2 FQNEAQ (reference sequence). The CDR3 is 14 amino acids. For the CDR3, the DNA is TGTGCCAGCAGCTTAGATGGCAGGGCCTACGAGCAGTACTTC. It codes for CASSLDGRAYEQYF.

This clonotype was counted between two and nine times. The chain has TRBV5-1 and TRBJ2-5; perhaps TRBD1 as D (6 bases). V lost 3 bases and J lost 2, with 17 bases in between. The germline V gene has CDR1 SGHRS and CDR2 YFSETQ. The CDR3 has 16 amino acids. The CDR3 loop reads CASSSTGSFMQETQYF. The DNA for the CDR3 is TGCGCCAGCAGCTCAACAGGGAGTTTCATGCAAGAGACCCAGTACTTC.

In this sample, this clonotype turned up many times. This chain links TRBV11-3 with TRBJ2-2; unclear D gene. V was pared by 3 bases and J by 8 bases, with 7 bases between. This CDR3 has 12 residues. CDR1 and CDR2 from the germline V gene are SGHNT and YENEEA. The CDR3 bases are TGTGCCAGCAGCTTCGAGCAGGGGGAGCTGTTTTTT. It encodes CASSFEQGELFF. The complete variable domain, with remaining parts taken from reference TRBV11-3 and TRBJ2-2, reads EAGVVQSPRYKIIEKKQPVAFWCNPISGHNTLYWYLQNLGQGPELLIRYENEEAVDDSQLPKDRFSAERLKGVDSTLKIQPAELGDSAVYLCASSFEQGELFFGEGSRLTVL.

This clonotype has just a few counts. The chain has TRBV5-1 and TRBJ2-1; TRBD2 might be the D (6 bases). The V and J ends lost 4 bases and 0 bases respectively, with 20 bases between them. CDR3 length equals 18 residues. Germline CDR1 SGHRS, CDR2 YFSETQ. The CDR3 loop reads CASSPGGGAPGSYNEQFF. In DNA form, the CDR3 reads TGCGCCAGCAGCCCCGGAGGCGGGGCCCCGGGCTCCTACAATGAGCAGTTCTTC.